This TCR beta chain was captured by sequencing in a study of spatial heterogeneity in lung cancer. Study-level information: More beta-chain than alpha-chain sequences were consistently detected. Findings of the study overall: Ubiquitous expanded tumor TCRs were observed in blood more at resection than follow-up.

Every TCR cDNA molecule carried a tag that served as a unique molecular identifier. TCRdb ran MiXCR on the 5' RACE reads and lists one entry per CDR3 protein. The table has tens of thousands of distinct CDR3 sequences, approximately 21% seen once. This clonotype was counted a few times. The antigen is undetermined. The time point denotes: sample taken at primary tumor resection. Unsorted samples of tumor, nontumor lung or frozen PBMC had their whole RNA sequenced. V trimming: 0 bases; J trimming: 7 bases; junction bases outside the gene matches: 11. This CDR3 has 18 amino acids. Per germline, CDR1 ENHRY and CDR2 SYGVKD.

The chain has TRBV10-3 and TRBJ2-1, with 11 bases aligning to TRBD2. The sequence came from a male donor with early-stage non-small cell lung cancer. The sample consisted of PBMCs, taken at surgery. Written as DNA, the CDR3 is TGTGCCATCAGTGAGTCGGATCTAGCGGGAGGAGAAGCTAATGAGCAGTTCTTC. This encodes CAISESDLAGGEANEQFF.